Shown below are 2 T cell receptor beta chains from a single sample sequenced in a study of cytomegalovirus exposure and HLA in healthy donors. PCR amplification relied on 60 Vbeta primers (plus 13 Jbeta primers). Assay: immunoSEQ multiplex PCR; the TCRdb copy retains only in-frame clones and omits some. Of around 140,000 clones listed, 60% to 85% are singletons. Sequencing was done on a sample of PBMCs. Receptor source: a woman aged 40-49 years in good health and CMV-seronegative.

The chain employs TRBV7-9 and TRBJ1-4; the D gene is possibly TRBD1 (6 bases). Trimming cost V 6 bases and J 8 bases, with 19 bases left between them. The germline CDR1 and CDR2 sequences are SEHNR and FQNEAQ (reference sequence). This CDR3 comprises 15 residues. The CDR3 sequence is CASSSSSQGGEKLFF. The CDR3 DNA reads TGTGCCAGCAGTTCATCCTCACAGGGTGGGGAAAAACTGTTTTTT.

A remark on this clone: This same CDR3 is encoded by further DNA sequences in the sample. The gene calls are TRBV9 and TRBJ1-1; TRBD1 agrees at 7 bases. The germline CDR1 and CDR2 sequences are SGDLS and YYNGEE. This CDR3 region has 15 residues. V shed 4 bases, J shed 0 bases, and the junction held 6 bases outside the gene matches. CDR3 region: CASSPQGQMNTEAFF. CDR3 in DNA: TGTGCCAGCAGCCCCCAGGGACAGATGAACACTGAAGCTTTCTTT.